Listed below are T cell receptor beta chains from one sample, sequenced in a study of blood T cell repertoires in COVID-19. TCRdb keeps only in-frame clones here, not all; method: immunoSEQ multiplex PCR. The sample lists hundreds of thousands of clones, about nine tenths occurring once. The sample was peripheral blood. The receptors derive from a woman aged 25-40 years with COVID-19, enrolled during active disease. Each CDR3 is given with its conserved first and last residue. A D gene is named only where the DNA matches it firmly. Clone sizes are given selectively: once, few, many, or a class where the clone is expanded.

-	TRBJ1-2	TRBV5-6	-	CASSFQGMRGYTF	TGTGCCAGCAGCTTTCAGGGGATGAGGGGCTACACCTTC
-	TRBJ1-6	TRBV5-1	few	CASTLSPGEDSPLHF	TGCGCCAGCACCCTAAGCCCGGGAGAAGATTCACCCCTCCACTTT
-	TRBJ2-7	TRBV7-9	-	CASSSPQGGEVYEQYF	TGTGCCAGCAGCTCACCCCAGGGGGGAGAAGTCTACGAGCAGTACTTC
-	TRBJ2-3	TRBV21-1	-	CASSKVGQGKDTQYF	TGTGCCAGCAGCAAAGTCGGACAGGGGAAAGATACGCAGTATTTT
TRBD1	TRBJ1-5	TRBV28	-	CASSLWQGAGGNQPQHF	TGTGCCAGCAGTTTGTGGCAGGGGGCAGGGGGCAATCAGCCCCAGCATTTT
-	TRBJ1-4	TRBV4-3	-	CASSQEITGTRGGKLFF	TGCGCCAGCAGCCAAGAAATCACCGGGACCCGGGGGGGGAAACTGTTTTTT
TRBD2	TRBJ2-2	TRBV28	-	CASSSGSRSGELFF	TGTGCCAGCAGTAGCGGGAGTAGGTCCGGGGAGCTGTTTTTT
TRBD2	TRBJ2-1	TRBV6-4	-	CASSDGTSNEQFF	TGTGCCAGCAGTGACGGGACTAGCAATGAGCAGTTCTTC
-	TRBJ2-5	TRBV23-1	-	CASTRTRQNITQETQYF	TGCGCCAGCACCCGGACACGGCAAAATATAACCCAAGAGACCCAGTACTTC
-	TRBJ2-5	TRBV6-2/TRBV6-3	-	CASSLASRGETQYF	TGTGCCAGCAGTTTGGCCTCGCGAGGGGAGACCCAGTACTTC
-	TRBJ1-3	TRBV5-1	-	CASSLSGGGNTIYF	TGCGCCAGCAGCTTGTCAGGAGGTGGAAACACCATATATTTT